This TCR beta chain was documented in a study of blood T cell repertoires in COVID-19. Study as a whole: T cells, B-cell-depleted T cells, or PBMCs provided the cDNA or gDNA that served as material.

Original processing notes: Scientists estimated how many nucleated cells there were by amplifying reference gene primers. Data came from immunoSEQ multiplex PCR; TCRdb stores just in-frame clones and leaves some out. Clonal size and the V and J genes are those of that table, whereas D and trimming came from the DNA. Among 150,000 to 200,000 clones listed, roughly 76% were seen once. This CDR3 has 11 amino acids. Germline V gives CDR1 SGHDT, CDR2 YYEEEE. Trimming stripped 4 bases from V and 4 bases from J, with 5 bases between. A Seattle source enrolled patients during active infection and followed them longitudinally.

Sequencing used peripheral blood. This clonotype was sampled from a woman over 75 with COVID-19, enrolled during active disease. J is TRBJ1-2 and V is TRBV5-6; D unresolved. CDR3 bases: TGTGCCAGCAGCGGCAGCTATGGCTACACCTTC. It encodes CASSGSYGYTF.